This passage covers 23 T cell receptor beta chains from one sample sequenced in a study of Ad26.COV2.S vaccination and SARS-CoV-2 variants. Generated by immunoSEQ multiplex PCR, the TCRdb table keeps only in-frame clones and is missing some. Here the sample spans about 350,000 clones, about 86% being singletons. Treatment indicated: 19 received Ad26.COV2.S at low or high dose, single or two shots; 5 received placebo; per-sample allocation not given. Material that was analyzed had been drawn on day 63 after the first vaccine or placebo injection. The specimen comprised peripheral blood, sampled in a trial of Ad26.COV2.S vaccine versus placebo. The source is a person aged 18-65 years who received the Ad26.COV2.S COVID-19 vaccine or a placebo.

This chain links TRBV4-3 with TRBJ2-3, with 9 nucleotides matching TRBD1. Germline V lookup: CDR1 LGHNA, CDR2 YSLEER. Germline trimming cut 0 bases from V and 0 bases from J; bases unmatched to any gene: 1. This CDR3 region has 16 residues. The CDR3 region has the DNA TGCGCCAGCAGCCAAGACGACAGGGGGAGCACAGATACGCAGTATTTT. This codes for CASSQDDRGSTDTQYF.

The chain employs TRBV7-6 and TRBJ2-5; no clear D. V dropped 1 base and J dropped 5 bases, with 8 bases sitting between them. Germline V gives CDR1 SGHVS, CDR2 FNYEAQ. The length of the CDR3 is 13 residues. CDR3 in amino acids: CASSLETRETQYF. The CDR3 bases are TGTGCCAGCAGCTTAGAAACCCGGGAGACCCAGTACTTC.

In this sample, this clone turned up once. This chain connects TRBV27 to TRBJ1-2; possible D gene TRBD1, 5 bases. The CDR3 runs 14 residues. Trimming left V 7 bases short and J 4 bases short, with 16 bases between. Per the germline V gene, CDR1 is MNHEY and CDR2 is SMNVEV (reference sequence). CDR3 loop: CASMARGGSYGYTF. CDR3 bases: TGTGCCAGCATGGCGCGCGGGGGTAGCTATGGCTACACCTTC.

V gene TRBV4-2 combines with J gene TRBJ2-7, with D perhaps matching TRBD2 (5 bases). The germline gives CDR1 LGHNA, CDR2 YNFKEQ. CDR3 size: 16 residues. The ends were cut back, 6 bases at V and 1 base at J, with 19 bases in the middle. CDR3 amino acids: CASSPLGIQSSYEQYF. The CDR3 DNA is TGTGCCAGCAGTCCTCTCGGGATACAATCGTCCTACGAGCAGTACTTC.

This sequence joins TRBV27 and TRBJ1-6; the D gene is possibly TRBD1 (6 bases). V lost 5 bases to trimming and J lost 0 bases, with 14 bases between them. Germline V gene sequence: CDR1 MNHEY, CDR2 SMNVEV (reference sequence). The CDR3 is 17 amino acids. The CDR3 loop reads CASSLRQDSSYNSPLHF. CDR3 nucleotide sequence: TGTGCCAGCAGTCTTCGACAGGACAGCTCCTATAATTCACCCCTCCACTTT.

The V and J genes are TRBV6-5 and TRBJ1-4, with TRBD1 matching over 7 bases. Germline CDR1 MNHEY, CDR2 SVGAGI. With 6 bases clipped from V and 5 bases from J, the junction kept 9 bases outside the gene matches. The CDR3 is made up of 15 amino acids. CDR3 nucleotide sequence: TGTGCCAGCAGACCTCCGGGACAGCAAAATGAAAAACTGTTTTTT. It yields the protein CASRPPGQQNEKLFF.

V and J are TRBV6-1 and TRBJ1-2; 7 positions match TRBD1. J was trimmed by 0 bases and V by 3 bases; bases with no gene match: 4. Germline CDR1 and CDR2: MNHNS and SASEGT. This CDR3 region has 15 residues. The chain's CDR3 is CASSEDRLANYGYTF. CDR3 nucleotide sequence: TGTGCCAGCAGTGAGGACAGGTTGGCTAACTATGGCTACACCTTC.

The CDR3 here is CASSSQVAGQETQYF. The CDR3 DNA reads TGTGCCAGTAGTAGTCAGGTAGCGGGGCAAGAGACCCAGTACTTC. This chain connects TRBV19 to TRBJ2-5, with 8 bases lining up with TRBD2. The V gene's germline CDR1 is LNHDA and CDR2 SQIVND (reference sequence). CDR3 length: 15 residues. V dropped 4 bases and J dropped 2; count of bases not matched to a gene: 6. The whole variable domain, remainder taken from reference TRBV19 and TRBJ2-5, is DGGITQSPKYLFRKEGQNVTLSCEQNLNHDAMYWYRQDPGQGLRLIYYSQIVNDFQKGDIAEGYSVSREKKESFPLTVTSAQKNPTAFYLCASSSQVAGQETQYFGPGTRLLVL.

CDR3 region: CASSWGRGYEQYF. The CDR3 DNA sequence: TGTGCCAGCAGTTGGGGGAGGGGATACGAGCAGTACTTC. The gene calls are TRBV27 and TRBJ2-7, with 7 bases fitting TRBD2. Unmatched junction bases numbered 4, after V lost 4 bases and J lost 4 bases. Looked up from germline, CDR1 is MNHEY and CDR2 is SMNVEV (reference sequence). The CDR3 covers 13 residues.

The chain employs TRBV4-3 and TRBJ2-1; maybe TRBD1 (6 bases). Germline loops: CDR1 LGHNA, CDR2 YSLEER. The V and J ends lost 5 bases and 4 bases respectively, with 15 bases between them. The CDR3 length is 15 residues. CDR3 nucleotides: TGCGCCAGCAGCGCCCCCAGGGGTCCTTACAATGAGCAGTTCTTC. Translation gives CASSAPRGPYNEQFF.

This clone was seen once. The chain recombines TRBV13 with TRBJ1-6; 9 positions agree with TRBD1. This CDR3 is 15 amino acids long. Germline lookup yields CDR1 PRHDT and CDR2 FYEKMQ (reference sequence). The ends lost 2 bases at V and 9 bases at J; junction bases unmatched: 5. This CDR3 reads CASSLRDRDGSPLHF. The CDR3, as DNA: TGTGCCAGCAGCTTAAGGGACAGGGATGGTTCACCCCTCCACTTT.

The chain uses TRBV19 and TRBJ2-2, with 9 positions matching TRBD2. The CDR3 has 15 residues. V shed 6 bases, J shed 5 bases, and the junction held 7 bases outside the gene matches. Germline loops: CDR1 LNHDA, CDR2 SQIVND (reference sequence). The CDR3 coding sequence is TGTGCCAGTAGGCCGCCGGGACTAGCAACCGGGGAGCTGTTTTTT. It specifies CASRPPGLATGELFF. Together with reference TRBV19 and TRBJ2-2, the CDR3 gives the full variable domain: DGGITQSPKYLFRKEGQNVTLSCEQNLNHDAMYWYRQDPGQGLRLIYYSQIVNDFQKGDIAEGYSVSREKKESFPLTVTSAQKNPTAFYLCASRPPGLATGELFFGEGSRLTVL.

This chain links TRBV19 with TRBJ1-1, with D unclear. V was cut by 5 bases and J by 7 bases, with 14 bases left in between. The CDR3 has 13 residues. Looked up from germline, CDR1 is LNHDA and CDR2 is SQIVND (reference sequence). The CDR3 here is CASSYEGRGEAFF. Here the CDR3 DNA reads TGTGCCAGTAGTTATGAAGGCCGTGGTGAAGCTTTCTTT.

This chain uses TRBV23-1 with TRBJ2-7; D gene uncertain. TRBV23-1 is known as an ORF, though its function is uncertain. The CDR3 contains 14 residues. V lost 0 bases and J lost 1, with 7 bases in between. The CDR3 here is CASSQSPDSYEQYF. CDR3 DNA: TGCGCCAGCAGTCAATCGCCGGATTCCTACGAGCAGTACTTC.

This rearrangement joins TRBV7-8 to TRBJ2-3; D is uncertain. CDR3 length: 13 amino acids. In germline, CDR1 is SGHVS, CDR2 FQNEAQ. Trimming left V 7 bases short and J 2 bases short, with 10 bases between. CDR3 DNA: TGTGCCAGCACCCCGCGACCCACAGATACGCAGTATTTT. Protein: CASTPRPTDTQYF.

V gene TRBV6-2 or TRBV6-3 combines with J gene TRBJ2-1; 7 nucleotides line up with TRBD1. The CDR3 contains 15 residues. V shed 0 bases and J 5 bases; nucleotides not matched to a gene: 4. Germline V gene lookup returns CDR1 MNHEY and CDR2 SVGEGT. Here the CDR3 DNA reads TGTGCCAGCAGTTACTCGAGGGGGCAACACAATGAGCAGTTCTTC. Translated: CASSYSRGQHNEQFF.

This clone was observed a few times. In the same sample, other DNA sequences code for this CDR3. The rearrangement uses TRBV30 and TRBJ1-5, with D unresolved. Germline V gene data show CDR1 as GTSNPN and CDR2 as SVGIG (reference sequence). The germline V and J ends were trimmed by 0 bases and 2 bases, with 5 bases remaining between them. There are 13 residues in the CDR3. In DNA, the CDR3 is TGTGCCTGGAGTGTGCAGGGCAATCAGCCCCAGCATTTT. This sequence encodes CAWSVQGNQPQHF.

This sequence joins TRBV6-1 and TRBJ1-5; possible D gene TRBD1, 5 bases. The CDR3 is 15 residues long. V was cut by 0 bases and J by 6 bases, with 12 bases left in between. In germline, CDR1 is MNHNS, CDR2 SASEGT. CDR3 protein: CASSEALRGVQPQHF. In nucleotides, the CDR3 is TGTGCCAGCAGTGAAGCATTGAGAGGGGTTCAGCCCCAGCATTTT.

This clone was observed a single time. The chain carries TRBV29-1 and TRBJ2-7, with D possibly called TRBD1 or TRBD2 (5 bases each). The CDR3 has 13 residues. V was trimmed by 6 bases and J by 2 bases, leaving 14 bases between them. Germline assignment: CDR1 SQVTM and CDR2 ANQGSEA. The CDR3 reads CSVVGTYAYEQYF. DNA for the CDR3: TGCAGCGTAGTCGGGACGTACGCCTACGAGCAGTACTTC.

The chain combines TRBV12-3 or TRBV12-4 with TRBJ1-4; D is undetermined. V lost 4 bases to trimming and J lost 6 bases, with 6 bases between them. This CDR3 has 12 residues. The CDR3, as DNA: TGTGCCAGCAGTTATATACATGAAAAACTGTTTTTT. Translation: CASSYIHEKLFF.

V and J are TRBV12-5 and TRBJ1-1, with 7 bases fitting TRBD1. Germline V gene sequence: CDR1 LGHNT, CDR2 FRNRAP. The CDR3 covers 12 residues. V was pared by 6 bases and J by 5 bases, with 3 bases of the junction left unmatched. CDR3 bases: TGTGCTAGTGGAGACAGGGAAACTGAAGCTTTCTTT. As protein: CASGDRETEAFF. Supplemented by reference TRBV12-5 and TRBJ1-1, the full variable domain reads DARVTQTPRHKVTEMGQEVTMRCQPILGHNTVFWYRQTMMQGLELLAYFRNRAPLDDSGMPKDRFSAEMPDATLATLKIQPSEPRDSAVYFCASGDRETEAFFGQGTRLTVV.

This clone occurred a few times. The V and J genes are TRBV6-5 and TRBJ1-5, with D maybe TRBD1 (5 bases). V gave up 6 bases and J gave up 2 bases, with 8 bases separating them. Germline CDR1 and CDR2: MNHEY and SVGAGI. This CDR3 has 13 residues. The DNA for the CDR3 is TGTGCCAGCAGCAGGGAGGGCAATCAGCCCCAGCATTTT. Its translation is CASSREGNQPQHF.

This chain connects TRBV7-2 to TRBJ2-5; 7 nucleotides agree with TRBD2. The germline V gene has CDR1 SGHTA and CDR2 FQGNSA. This CDR3 has 15 amino acids. Trimming cost V 2 bases and J 0 bases; bases outside gene matches: 3. The CDR3 region has the DNA TGTGCCAGCAGCTTATCGCGGGGGTACCAAGAGACCCAGTACTTC. Translating gives CASSLSRGYQETQYF.